This entry features one TCR beta chain sequence. There are 15 residues in the CDR3. Germline-derived CDR1 and CDR2 are MGHRA and YSYEKL. Unmatched junction bases numbered 5, after V lost 3 bases and J lost 4 bases. This entry comes from a study of T cell changes during pregnancy in multiple sclerosis. Produced via immunoSEQ multiplex PCR; TCRdb's table is partial and in-frame only. Of about 8,500 clones listed, 87% were seen once; the top ten hold roughly 10%. The sequence was obtained from a female donor in good health, enrolled as a control in a pregnancy study. The sample in question was CD8+ T cells from peripheral blood mononuclear cells, obtained in the first trimester of pregnancy. The rearrangement joins TRBV4-1 to TRBJ1-2, with 10 bases lining up with TRBD1. The CDR3 sequence is CASSQGTGDIYGYTF. The CDR3 DNA reads as TGCGCCAGCAGCCAGGGGACAGGGGACATCTATGGCTACACCTTC.